This T cell receptor (beta chain) was recorded in a study of cytomegalovirus exposure and HLA in healthy donors. Researchers ran the PCR with 60 Vbeta and 13 Jbeta primers. Produced via immunoSEQ multiplex PCR; TCRdb's table is partial and in-frame only. The repertoire holds 150,000 to 180,000 clones, with about 68% as singletons. Germline assignment: CDR1 SNHLY and CDR2 FYNNEI. V lost 5 bases to trimming and J lost 4 bases, with 12 bases between them. CDR3 size: 14 residues. Sequencing was done on a sample of PBMCs. The V gene is TRBV2, the J gene TRBJ1-3; D gene ambiguous. The TCR comes from a man under 40 in good health and CMV-seronegative. CDR3 nucleotide sequence: TGTGCCAGCAGTCCCGACATGGGCGGAAACACCATATATTTT. This gives the protein CASSPDMGGNTIYF.